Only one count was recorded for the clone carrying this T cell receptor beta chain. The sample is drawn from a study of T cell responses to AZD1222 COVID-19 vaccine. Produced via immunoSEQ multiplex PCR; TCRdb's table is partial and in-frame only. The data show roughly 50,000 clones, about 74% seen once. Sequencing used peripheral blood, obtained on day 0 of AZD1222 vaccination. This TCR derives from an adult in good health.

Here the CDR3 DNA reads TGTGCCAGCAGCCAAGCGAAACGGATCGGGACTAGCGGCTACGAGCAGTACTTC. Encoded protein: CASSQAKRIGTSGYEQYF. The rearrangement joins TRBV3-1 (or the pseudogene TRBV3-2) to TRBJ2-7, with 11 bases identical to TRBD2. The ends lost 1 base at V and 3 bases at J; junction bases unmatched: 11. This CDR3 is built from 18 residues. Germline V gene data show CDR1 as LGHDT and CDR2 as YNNKEL (reference sequence).